This passage covers 9 T cell receptor beta chains from one sample sequenced in a study of T-cell memory formation after mild COVID-19. In TCRdb, the 5' RACE reads were re-called with MiXCR into one record per CDR3 protein. The table records 250,000 to 350,000 distinct CDR3 sequences, around 19% of them present only once. The sample consisted of PBMCs or a T cell subset sorted from them (not recorded which). Receptor source: a man aged 18 to 29 who had mild COVID-19 (a few samples of this study predate the infection). Cell type and time point are not known.

The chain is built from TRBV20-1 and TRBJ1-2; D is undetermined. The CDR3 sequence is 11 residues long. CDR1 and CDR2 from the germline V gene are DFQATT and SNEGSKA (reference sequence). V shed 4 bases and J shed 4 bases, with 7 bases lying between them. DNA of the CDR3: TGCAGTGCTACCGACGGCTATGGCTACACCTTC. It yields the protein CSATDGYGYTF.

In this sample, this clonotype turned up many times. The chain employs TRBV7-2 and TRBJ2-7, with D perhaps TRBD1 or TRBD2 (5 bases each). This CDR3 is 15 amino acids long. Germline V lookup: CDR1 SGHTA, CDR2 FQGNSA. Trimming pared 4 bases from V and 2 bases from J, leaving 15 bases between. CDR3 coding DNA: TGTGCCAGCAGCTCCATCGGGACGGCTGCCTACGAGCAGTACTTC. This codes for CASSSIGTAAYEQYF.

This chain connects TRBV5-6 to TRBJ1-2, with D uncertain. V lost 2 bases and J lost 4, with 6 bases in between. CDR1 and CDR2 (germline): SGHDT, YYEEEE. There are 12 residues in the CDR3. CDR3 DNA: TGTGCCAGCAGCTTAAGAGCCTATGGCTACACCTTC. This translates into CASSLRAYGYTF.

The chain combines TRBV4-3 with TRBJ1-6, with D perhaps matching TRBD1 (5 bases). CDR1 is LGHNA, CDR2 YSLEER, per germline. V was pared by 1 base and J by 1 base, with 14 bases between. The CDR3 extends over 18 amino acids. The CDR3 sequence: CASSQGAGIVSYNSPLHF. Written as DNA, the CDR3 is TGCGCCAGCAGCCAAGGGGCAGGGATAGTTTCCTATAATTCACCCCTCCACTTT.

The chain combines TRBV29-1 with TRBJ1-2; D may be TRBD1 (5 bases). Germline values: CDR1 SQVTM, CDR2 ANQGSEA. The CDR3 has 13 residues. Trimming left V 6 bases short and J 4 bases short, with 15 bases between. The CDR3 nucleotides are TGCAGCGTAGGGTCCACAGGAATCTATGGCTACACCTTC. This gives the protein CSVGSTGIYGYTF.

The rearrangement links TRBV7-2 to TRBJ2-7; D is unclear. CDR3 length: 14 residues. Trimming took 6 bases from V and 0 from J, leaving 12 bases between them. In germline, CDR1 is SGHTA, CDR2 FQGNSA. The CDR3 region is CASRPAHSSYEQYF. The CDR3 bases are TGTGCCAGCAGGCCGGCCCATAGCTCCTACGAGCAGTACTTC.

This chain links TRBV29-1 with TRBJ2-1, with 7 bases lining up with TRBD1. The CDR3 contains 13 residues. CDR1 is SQVTM, CDR2 ANQGSEA, per germline. V dropped 6 bases and J dropped 0; count of bases not matched to a gene: 2. The CDR3 bases are TGCAGCGTAGGGGACAGCTCCTACAATGAGCAGTTCTTC. Amino acid sequence: CSVGDSSYNEQFF.

V and J are TRBV2 and TRBJ2-7; 9 bases align to TRBD1. The V segment lost 5 bases and the J segment 0 bases; nucleotides outside the gene matches: 2. The germline V gene has CDR1 SNHLY and CDR2 FYNNEI. The CDR3 is 14 residues long. The CDR3, as DNA: TGTGCCAGCAGTACAGGGGGCCCCTCCTACGAGCAGTACTTC. Its protein is CASSTGGPSYEQYF.

The V gene is TRBV28, the J gene TRBJ1-1; no reliable D call. Germline CDR1 is MDHEN and CDR2 is SYDVKM. CDR3 length equals 13 residues. Trimming removed 3 bases from V and 3 bases from J, with 8 bases in between. CDR3: CASSFSTHTEAFF. CDR3 sequence (DNA): TGTGCCAGCAGTTTTTCCACGCACACTGAAGCTTTCTTT.